One sample yielded the 2 T cell receptor beta chains listed below, sequenced in a study of cytomegalovirus exposure and HLA in healthy donors. The protocol was immunoSEQ multiplex PCR, while the TCRdb copy is restricted to in-frame clones and leaves out a portion. The repertoire consists of around 400,000 clones, with roughly 89% occurring once and the leading ten covering around 0.8%. The sample was PBMCs. These receptors were collected from a woman aged 18-29 years in good health and CMV-seronegative.

The CDR3 DNA reads as TGTGCCATCAGTGAACCGGGACAATCGGACACTGAAGCTTTCTTT. It translates to CAISEPGQSDTEAFF. The genes are TRBV10-3 and TRBJ1-1, with D possibly matching TRBD1 (6 bases). Germline CDR1 ENHRY, CDR2 SYGVKD. The CDR3 is made up of 15 amino acids. Trimming stripped 3 bases from V and 3 bases from J, with 14 bases between.

V gene TRBV7-9 combines with J gene TRBJ2-1; 9 bases are a match to TRBD2. Trimming at V came to 4 bases and at J to 0 bases, leaving 7 bases not matched to a gene. The CDR3 totals 17 residues. Germline CDR1 SEHNR, CDR2 FQNEAQ (reference sequence). CDR3 DNA: TGTGCCAGCAGCTCTTATAGCGGGAGTAGCTCCTACAATGAGCAGTTCTTC. Amino acid sequence: CASSSYSGSSSYNEQFF.